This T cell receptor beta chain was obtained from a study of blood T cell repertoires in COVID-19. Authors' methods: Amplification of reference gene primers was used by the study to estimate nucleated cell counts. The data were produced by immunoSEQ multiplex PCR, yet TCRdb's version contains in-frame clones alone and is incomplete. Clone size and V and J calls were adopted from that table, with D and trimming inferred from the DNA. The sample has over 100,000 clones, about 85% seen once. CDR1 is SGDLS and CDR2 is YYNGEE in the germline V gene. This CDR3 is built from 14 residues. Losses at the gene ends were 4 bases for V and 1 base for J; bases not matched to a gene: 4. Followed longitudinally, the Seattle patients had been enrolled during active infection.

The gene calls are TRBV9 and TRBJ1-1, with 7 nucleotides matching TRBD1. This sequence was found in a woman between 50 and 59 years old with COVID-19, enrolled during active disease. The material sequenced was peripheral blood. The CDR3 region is CASSPQGQNTEAFF. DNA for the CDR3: TGTGCCAGCAGCCCACAGGGGCAGAACACTGAAGCTTTCTTT. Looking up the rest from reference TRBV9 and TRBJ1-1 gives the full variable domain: DSGVTQTPKHLITATGQRVTLRCSPRSGDLSVYWYQQSLDQGLQFLIQYYNGEERAKGNILERFSAQQFPDLHSELNLSSLELGDSALYFCASSPQGQNTEAFFGQGTRLTVV.